The 24 T cell receptor beta chains listed next were all sequenced from one sample in a study of beta chain features in type 1 diabetes (dated by TCRdb to the late 2010s). The library came from the immunoSEQ multiplex PCR assay. The entire amount of isolated RNA was reverse transcribed using the High Capacity cDNA Reverse Transcription Kit, so the sequenced TCRB transcripts were expressed ones. TCRdb took this table from immuneACCESS and kept in-frame rearrangements with V and J called. Such tables lack part of the clones; where checked against another copy, unresolved V genes explain under half of the gap, and the rest is unexplained. Recorded for this sample are around 300,000 clones; about 8.5% of them occurred a single time. The top ten clonotypes cover more than 1% of the sample. Material for sequencing was central memory CD4+ T cells from blood. The receptors were gathered from a young woman in good health.

The sample holds a few counts of this clone. This chain links TRBV5-6 with TRBJ1-2; no definite D call. V was clipped by 1 base and J by 6 bases, with 19 bases between them. This CDR3 region has 16 residues. Germline CDR1 reads SGHDT; CDR2 reads YYEEEE. CDR3 loop: CASSLRPRTRRDGYTF. CDR3 bases: TGTGCCAGCAGCTTGAGACCGCGCACCAGGAGGGATGGCTACACCTTC. The full variable domain, rest sourced from reference TRBV5-6 and TRBJ1-2, is DAGVTQSPTHLIKTRGQQVTLRCSPKSGHDTVSWYQQALGQGPQFIFQYYEEEERQRGNFPDRFSGHQFPNYSSELNVNALLLGDSALYLCASSLRPRTRRDGYTFGSGTRLTVV.

Comment on this clone: A read error may explain this, as a much larger clone is one base away. V gene TRBV7-2 combines with J gene TRBJ2-3; 7 nucleotides match TRBD2. Germline assignment: CDR1 SGHTA and CDR2 FQGNSA. The CDR3 sequence is 14 residues long. The V gene end was trimmed by 3 bases and the J gene end by 1 base; junction bases not matched to a gene: 1. CDR3 amino acids: CASSFTSGTDTQYF. CDR3 coding DNA: TGTGCCAGCAGCTTTACTAGCGGCACAGATACGCAGTATTTT.

This clone has at least ten counts. The chain joins TRBV5-6 to TRBJ2-5; no definite D call. V lost 0 bases and J lost 5, with 8 bases in between. Looked up from germline, CDR1 is SGHDT and CDR2 is YYEEEE. This CDR3 region has 13 residues. CDR3 DNA sequence: TGTGCCAGCAGCTTGGATATCGGGGAGACCCAGTACTTC. The encoded protein is CASSLDIGETQYF.

The rearrangement joins TRBV19 to TRBJ2-6, with a possible D match to TRBD1 (7 bases). The CDR3 covers 18 residues. Trimming left V 4 bases short and J 2 bases short, with 18 bases between. The germline V gene encodes CDR1 LNHDA and CDR2 SQIVND (reference sequence). CDR3 sequence (DNA): TGTGCCAGTAGTAGGGACAGATCTGGAGGGGCTGGGGCCAACGTCCTGACTTTC. Protein: CASSRDRSGGAGANVLTF. Using reference TRBV19 and TRBJ2-6 for the parts outside the CDR3, the full variable domain is DGGITQSPKYLFRKEGQNVTLSCEQNLNHDAMYWYRQDPGQGLRLIYYSQIVNDFQKGDIAEGYSVSREKKESFPLTVTSAQKNPTAFYLCASSRDRSGGAGANVLTFGAGSRLTVL.

At least ten counts were recorded for this clone. This chain links TRBV7-8 with TRBJ2-3; D gene unclear. The CDR3 contains 13 residues. Germline CDR1 is SGHVS and CDR2 is FQNEAQ. With 2 bases removed from V and 4 bases from J, the gap between germline ends came to 7 bases. CDR3 sequence reads: CASSLKVPDTQYF. The CDR3 DNA reads TGTGCCAGCAGCTTAAAGGTCCCAGATACGCAGTATTTT. Full variable domain (outside the CDR3, taken from reference TRBV7-8 and TRBJ2-3): GAGVSQSPRYKVAKRGQDVALRCDPISGHVSLFWYQQALGQGPEFLTYFQNEAQLDKSGLPSDRFFAERPEGSVSTLKIQRTQQEDSAVYLCASSLKVPDTQYFGPGTRLTVL.

Only a few counts were recorded for this clone. Here the CDR3 reads CASSQERGDRITDTQYF. The CDR3 nucleotides are TGTGCCAGCAGCCAAGAACGGGGGGACAGAATAACAGATACGCAGTATTTT. The genes are TRBV4-2 and TRBJ2-3; D is possibly TRBD1 or TRBD2 (7 bases each). CDR1 and CDR2 from the germline V gene are LGHNA and YNFKEQ. This CDR3 has 17 residues. Trimming stripped 0 bases from V and 3 bases from J, with 16 bases between.

The chain links TRBV11-2 to TRBJ2-3, with D possibly called TRBD1 or TRBD2 (5 bases each). V lost 6 bases to trimming and J lost 15 bases, with 19 bases between them. CDR3 size: 12 residues. Looked up from germline, CDR1 is SGHAT and CDR2 is FQNNGV. CDR3 loop: CASSPTTGTSYF. The CDR3 DNA reads as TGTGCCAGCAGTCCAACGACCGGGACCTCTTATTTT.

The chain uses TRBV6-5 and TRBJ2-1, with D possibly being TRBD1 (6 bases). The CDR3 is 15 residues long. Germline CDR1 reads MNHEY; CDR2 reads SVGAGI. V lost 6 bases, J lost 5 bases, and 17 bases lay in between. CDR3 nucleotides: TGTGCCAGCAGCCAACCGGGACAATCCCACAATGAGCAGTTCTTC. Protein sequence: CASSQPGQSHNEQFF.

This clone has just a few counts. The V call is TRBV6-5, the J call TRBJ1-2; D unclear. The length of the CDR3 is 12 residues. V gave up 5 bases and J gave up 14 bases, with 18 bases separating them. CDR1 is MNHEY, CDR2 SVGAGI, per germline. CDR3 sequence (DNA): TGTGCCAGCAGTCACCTCGACATGGAGACTACCTTC. It translates to CASSHLDMETTF.

The rearrangement uses TRBV6-1 and TRBJ1-2, with 9 bases matching TRBD1. CDR1 is MNHNS and CDR2 is SASEGT in the germline V gene. Germline trimming cut 7 bases from V and 7 bases from J; bases unmatched to any gene: 13. The CDR3 is 15 amino acids. The CDR3 region is CASKGQGATASGYTF. Written as DNA, the CDR3 is TGTGCCAGCAAGGGACAGGGTGCGACCGCCTCTGGCTACACCTTC.

The V gene is TRBV16, the J gene TRBJ1-1; 7 bases fit TRBD1. With 6 bases clipped from V and 5 bases from J, the junction kept 6 bases outside the gene matches. Germline CDR1 reads KGHSY; CDR2 reads FQNENV. CDR3 length equals 13 residues. The CDR3 region is CASSRQGYTEAFF. CDR3 nucleotides: TGTGCCAGCAGTAGACAGGGTTATACTGAAGCTTTCTTT.

In its sample, this clone was seen many times. V is TRBV2 and J is TRBJ1-6; D is unresolved. V lost 3 bases, J lost 7 bases, and 7 bases lay in between. Germline V gene lookup returns CDR1 SNHLY and CDR2 FYNNEI. This CDR3 is 13 amino acids long. CDR3 bases: TGTGCCAGCAGTGACAGTTTGAATTCACCCCTCCACTTT. This sequence encodes CASSDSLNSPLHF. The variable domain in full, with the rest retrieved from reference TRBV2 and TRBJ1-6, is EPEVTQTPSHQVTQMGQEVILRCVPISNHLYFYWYRQILGQKVEFLVSFYNNEISEKSEIFDDQFSVERPDGSNFTLKIRSTKLEDSAMYFCASSDSLNSPLHFGNGTRLTVT.

The genes are TRBV29-1 and TRBJ1-2, with a weak D call TRBD1 (5 bases). V was shortened by 2 bases and J by 0 bases, with 10 bases between the two germline ends. This CDR3 contains 14 residues. Germline CDR1 and CDR2: SQVTM and ANQGSEA. For the CDR3, the DNA is TGCAGCGTTGAATCCCGGACACCTAACTATGGCTACACCTTC. It encodes CSVESRTPNYGYTF.

This clone was seen repeatedly, ten times or more. The chain couples TRBV11-1 to TRBJ2-3, with D tentatively TRBD1 (5 bases). This CDR3 is built from 12 residues. Germline values: CDR1 SGHAT, CDR2 FQDESV (reference sequence). V gave up 1 base and J gave up 6 bases, with 5 bases separating them. DNA for the CDR3: TGTGCCAGCAGCTTAGAGGGGGATACGCAGTATTTT. As protein: CASSLEGDTQYF. The whole variable domain, remainder taken from reference TRBV11-1 and TRBJ2-3, is EAEVAQSPRYKITEKSQAVAFWCDPISGHATLYWYRQILGQGPELLVQFQDESVVDDSQLPKDRFSAERLKGVDSTLKIQPAELGDSAMYLCASSLEGDTQYFGPGTRLTVL.

This clone was observed a few times. V and J are TRBV9 and TRBJ1-5, with D possibly TRBD1 on 6 matching bases. V lost 4 bases to trimming and J lost 3 bases, with 14 bases between them. Germline lookup yields CDR1 SGDLS and CDR2 YYNGEE. The CDR3 is 15 residues long. CDR3 sequence reads: CASSTTGIINQPQHF. As DNA, the CDR3 is TGTGCCAGCAGCACCACAGGGATCATCAATCAGCCCCAGCATTTT. The full variable domain, rest sourced from reference TRBV9 and TRBJ1-5, is DSGVTQTPKHLITATGQRVTLRCSPRSGDLSVYWYQQSLDQGLQFLIQYYNGEERAKGNILERFSAQQFPDLHSELNLSSLELGDSALYFCASSTTGIINQPQHFGDGTRLSIL.

The chain couples TRBV20-1 to TRBJ2-7; D not resolved. V was pared by 7 bases and J by 2 bases, with 9 bases between. The germline gives CDR1 DFQATT, CDR2 SNEGSKA (reference sequence). This CDR3 region has 11 residues. Written as DNA, the CDR3 is TGCAGTGTTCCCCATGCCTACGAGCAGTACTTC. Encoded protein: CSVPHAYEQYF.

This clone was detected a few times. This sequence joins TRBV19 and TRBJ2-1; 8 nucleotides align to TRBD1. CDR3 size: 12 residues. CDR1 and CDR2 from the germline V gene are LNHDA and SQIVND (reference sequence). V lost 6 bases to trimming and J lost 10 bases; unmatched junction nucleotides: 5. CDR3 residues: CASRGTGVEQFF. CDR3 DNA sequence: TGTGCCAGTAGAGGGACAGGCGTGGAGCAGTTCTTC.

This clone occurred a few times. The chain has TRBV30 and TRBJ2-1; D is possibly TRBD1 or TRBD2 (6 bases each). This CDR3 spans 14 amino acids. CDR1 is GTSNPN and CDR2 is SVGIG in the germline V gene (reference sequence). V lost 5 bases to trimming and J lost 1 base, with 12 bases between them. The CDR3 loop reads CAWGEGGSYNEQFF. The CDR3 nucleotides read TGTGCCTGGGGCGAGGGGGGTTCCTACAATGAGCAGTTCTTC. Full variable domain (rest looked up from reference TRBV30 and TRBJ2-1): SQTIHQWPATLVQPVGSPLSLECTVEGTSNPNLYWYRQAAGRGLQLLFYSVGIGQISSEVPQNLSASRPQDRQFILSSKKLLLSDSGFYLCAWGEGGSYNEQFFGPGTRLTVL.

This chain links TRBV29-1 with TRBJ2-5, with D possibly being TRBD2 (5 bases). The J call may be in error: the DNA end matches TRBJ2-7 better. Looked up from germline, CDR1 is SQVTM and CDR2 is ANQGSEA. CDR3 size: 13 residues. This chain's CDR3 is CSVLPGSSYEQYF. In DNA, the CDR3 is TGCAGCGTCCTCCCGGGGAGTTCCTACGAGCAGTACTTC.

The rearrangement uses TRBV30 and TRBJ1-2, with 8 bases identical to TRBD1. Trimming removed 1 base from V and 6 bases from J; junction bases left unmatched: 13. CDR3 size: 16 residues. Germline assignment: CDR1 GTSNPN and CDR2 SVGIG (reference sequence). The CDR3 nucleotides are TGTGCCTGGAGTGCAACAACCAGGGGGCGCCGTGATGGCTACACCTTC. Amino acid sequence: CAWSATTRGRRDGYTF.

This clone turned up a few times. CDR3 nucleotide sequence: TGTGCCAGCAGCTTAGTTTCGGAGGAGACCCAGTACTTC. Protein: CASSLVSEETQYF. V gene TRBV7-2 combines with J gene TRBJ2-5; D is uncertain. Germline V gene sequence: CDR1 SGHTA, CDR2 FQGNSA. There are 13 residues in the CDR3. V dropped 1 base and J dropped 5 bases, with 8 bases sitting between them. Using reference TRBV7-2 and TRBJ2-5 for the parts outside the CDR3, the full variable domain is GAGVSQSPSNKVTEKGKDVELRCDPISGHTALYWYRQSLGQGLEFLIYFQGNSAPDKSGLPSDRFSAERTGGSVSTLTIQRTQQEDSAVYLCASSLVSEETQYFGPGTRLLVL.

Here the CDR3 DNA reads TGTGCCAGCAGCTTAGTCCCCGTTGATGAGCAGTTCTTC. The encoded protein is CASSLVPVDEQFF. V is TRBV7-9 and J is TRBJ2-1; D uncertain. Germline V gives CDR1 SEHNR, CDR2 FQNEAQ (reference sequence). The CDR3 length is 13 residues. The germline V and J ends were trimmed by 1 base and 8 bases, with 9 bases remaining between them.

In its sample, this clone was seen a few times. The J gene is TRBJ2-3, the V gene TRBV7-8, with D possibly being TRBD1 or TRBD2 (5 bases each). The CDR3 has 14 residues. The V gene's germline CDR1 is SGHVS and CDR2 FQNEAQ. Trimming took off 5 bases at V and 8 bases at J, with 17 bases between the two ends. CDR3 bases: TGTGCCAGCAGCCCCAGGGACCTCCGGGGTACGCAGTATTTT. This codes for CASSPRDLRGTQYF.

This clone was recorded many times. The chain links TRBV11-2 to TRBJ1-5, with a possible D match to TRBD1 (5 bases). This CDR3 is 15 amino acids long. V dropped 1 base and J dropped 4 bases, with 11 bases sitting between them. Germline V gives CDR1 SGHAT, CDR2 FQNNGV. The DNA of the CDR3 is TGTGCCAGCAGCTTAGCCCGAGGGGCAAATCAGCCCCAGCATTTT. Its protein is CASSLARGANQPQHF.